These T cell receptor beta chains were read from a single sample in a study of blood T cell repertoires in COVID-19. Sequenced by immunoSEQ multiplex PCR; TCRdb stores in-frame clones only, minus some. This sample carries some 150,000 clones, roughly 80% of them seen once, and the ten largest clones take roughly 9%. Sequenced input: peripheral blood. The origin of the receptors is a woman aged 50 to 60 with active or convalescent COVID-19. CDR3s include the opening cysteine and the closing phenylalanine or tryptophan. The D gene is left open where the match is weak. Some rows mark clone size as missing; the rest say once, few, many or name a class of expanded clone.

D	size	J	length	V	CDR3	DNA
TRBD1	-	TRBJ1-1	14	TRBV6-5	CASSYPGGGTEAFF	TGTGCCAGCAGTTATCCAGGGGGAGGCACTGAAGCTTTCTTT
TRBD1	-	TRBJ2-3	14	TRBV30	CAGHRDRETDTQYF	TGTGCCGGCCACCGGGACAGGGAAACAGATACGCAGTATTTT
-	-	TRBJ2-5	14	TRBV6-1	CASSEVGLRETQYF	TGTGCCAGCAGTGAAGTCGGCCTGCGGGAGACCCAGTACTTC
TRBD1	-	TRBJ1-1	15	TRBV6-5	CASRKQGVRVAEAFF	TGTGCCAGCAGAAAACAGGGGGTGAGAGTTGCGGAAGCTTTCTTT
-	-	TRBJ2-7	13	TRBV19	CASSNYPSYEQYF	TGTGCCAGTAGTAACTACCCCTCCTACGAGCAGTACTTC
-	few	TRBJ1-2	14	TRBV5-1	CASSPGEAYYGYTF	TGCGCCAGCAGCCCTGGGGAGGCTTACTATGGCTACACCTTC
-	few	TRBJ2-1	16	TRBV4-2	CASSQDLSGSYNEQFF	TGTGCCAGCAGCCAAGATCTCAGCGGCTCCTACAATGAGCAGTTCTTC
-	-	TRBJ2-7	15	TRBV7-9	CASSSGAQNGYEQYF	TGTGCCAGCAGCTCAGGGGCGCAAAACGGGTACGAGCAGTACTTC
TRBD1	-	TRBJ1-4	16	TRBV2	CASSESPGQVNEKLFF	TGTGCCAGCAGTGAGTCCCCGGGACAGGTGAATGAAAAACTGTTTTTT
TRBD1	few	TRBJ1-2	15	TRBV5-1	CASSSEGTGGYGYTF	TGCGCCAGCAGCTCCGAAGGGACAGGGGGCTATGGCTACACCTTC
-	-	TRBJ1-5	16	TRBV25-1	CASTQSAWGGSQPQHF	TGTGCCAGCACCCAATCGGCTTGGGGCGGGAGCCAGCCCCAGCATTTT
TRBD2	-	TRBJ2-5	15	TRBV28	CASSFLSSGQETQYF	TGTGCCAGCAGTTTCTTGTCTAGCGGCCAAGAGACCCAGTACTTC
-	-	TRBJ1-1	14	TRBV28	CASSPGGPNTEAFF	TGTGCCAGCAGCCCTGGTGGCCCGAACACTGAAGCTTTCTTT
-	few	TRBJ1-2	14	TRBV20-1	CSASPGGSGYGYTF	TGCAGTGCTAGTCCGGGGGGCTCCGGCTATGGCTACACCTTC
TRBD2	-	TRBJ2-1	16	TRBV6-2/TRBV6-3	CASSSPTSGADNEQFF	TGTGCCAGCAGCTCACCCACTAGCGGGGCAGACAATGAGCAGTTCTTC
TRBD1	-	TRBJ1-4	16	TRBV4-3	CASSQGSRDRGKKLFF	TGCGCCAGCAGCCAGGGGTCCCGGGACAGGGGAAAAAAACTGTTTTTT
-	-	TRBJ2-3	17	TRBV4-2	CASSQGLGNSFTDTQYF	TGTGCCAGCAGCCAAGGGCTAGGAAATAGTTTCACAGATACGCAGTATTTT
-	few	TRBJ1-1	13	TRBV4-3	CASSQEQTSEAFF	TGCGCCAGCAGCCAAGAACAGACATCTGAAGCTTTCTTT
-	-	TRBJ1-1	12	TRBV5-5	CASSWGEIAAFF	TGTGCCAGCAGCTGGGGCGAGATTGCAGCTTTCTTT
TRBD1	-	TRBJ1-1	16	TRBV3-1/TRBV3-2	CASSQRNRGTNTEAFF	TGTGCCAGCAGCCAGCGAAACAGGGGGACCAACACTGAAGCTTTCTTT
TRBD1	-	TRBJ2-2	13	TRBV2	CASRGQSTGELFF	TGTGCCAGCAGGGGACAGAGCACCGGGGAGCTGTTTTTT
-	-	TRBJ2-5	15	TRBV3-1/TRBV3-2	CASSQDGNRAETQYF	TGTGCCAGCAGCCAAGATGGGAACAGGGCCGAGACCCAGTACTTC
TRBD2	-	TRBJ2-3	17	TRBV3-1/TRBV3-2	CASSQDQAGGPADTQYF	TGTGCCAGCAGCCAAGATCAGGCGGGGGGGCCGGCAGATACGCAGTATTTT
-	-	TRBJ1-5	13	TRBV27	CASSFSSNQPQHF	TGTGCCAGCAGTTTTAGTAGCAATCAGCCCCAGCATTTT